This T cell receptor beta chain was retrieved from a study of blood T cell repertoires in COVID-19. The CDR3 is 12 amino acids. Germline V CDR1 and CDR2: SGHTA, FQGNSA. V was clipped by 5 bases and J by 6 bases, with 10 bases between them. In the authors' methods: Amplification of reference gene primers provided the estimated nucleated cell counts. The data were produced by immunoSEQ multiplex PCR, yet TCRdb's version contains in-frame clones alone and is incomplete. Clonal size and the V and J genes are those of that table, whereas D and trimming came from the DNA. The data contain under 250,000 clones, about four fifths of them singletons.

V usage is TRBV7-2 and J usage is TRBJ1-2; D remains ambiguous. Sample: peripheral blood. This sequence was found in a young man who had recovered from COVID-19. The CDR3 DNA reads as TGTGCCAGCAGCCGGGGTCCCGATGGCTACACCTTC. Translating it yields CASSRGPDGYTF.